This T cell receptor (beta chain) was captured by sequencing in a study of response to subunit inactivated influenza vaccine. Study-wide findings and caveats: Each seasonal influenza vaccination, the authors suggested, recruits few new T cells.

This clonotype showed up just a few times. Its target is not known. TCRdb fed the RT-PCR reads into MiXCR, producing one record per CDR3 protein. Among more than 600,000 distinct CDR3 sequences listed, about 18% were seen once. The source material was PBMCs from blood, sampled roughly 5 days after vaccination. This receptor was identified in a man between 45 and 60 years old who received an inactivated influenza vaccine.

The CDR3 coding sequence is TGCAGCGGTACGAATGGGGGACTACTTGGCGAGCAGTACTTC. Translating it yields CSGTNGGLLGEQYF. The chain carries TRBV29-1 and TRBJ2-7; 7 positions match TRBD2. After removal of 7 bases from V and 6 bases from J, the junction contained 15 bases not matched to a gene. The germline V gene encodes CDR1 SQVTM and CDR2 ANQGSEA. The CDR3 is made up of 14 amino acids.